These T cell receptor beta chains were read from a single sample in a study of vaccination and CD4 T cells after COVID-19. What these receptors recognize is not known. In TCRdb, the PCR reads were re-called with MiXCR into one record per CDR3 protein. Here the sample spans 17,000 or so distinct CDR3 sequences, approximately 50% being singletons. This specimen consisted of CD4+ T cells from blood, cultured in vitro, obtained about 7 months after SARS-CoV-2 vaccination. The receptors shown here come from a human donor who had recovered from COVID-19. Each CDR3 is given with its conserved first and last residue. A D gene is named only where the DNA matches it firmly. Clone size, where shown, is once, few, many, or a class for clones that have expanded.

clone_size	j_call	d_call	cdr3_length	v_call	cdr3_aa	cdr3_nt
NA	TRBJ1-1	TRBD1	11	TRBV20-1	CSAWTGSSAFF	TGCAGTGCATGGACAGGGAGCTCGGCTTTCTTT
NA	TRBJ1-5	TRBD1	14	TRBV27	CASSLGTGGQPQHF	TGTGCCAGCAGTTTAGGGACAGGGGGTCAGCCCCAGCATTTT
few	TRBJ1-2	TRBD1	15	TRBV6-5	CASSSGTGEIYGYTF	TGTGCCAGCAGTTCAGGGACAGGGGAGATCTATGGCTACACCTTC
few	TRBJ1-6	NA	13	TRBV10-3	CAISAGGSSPLHF	TGTGCCATCAGTGCGGGGGGGAGTTCACCCCTCCACTTT
few	TRBJ2-3	NA	14	TRBV15	CATSVGGPTDTQYF	TGTGCCACCAGCGTAGGGGGACCCACAGATACGCAGTATTTT
NA	TRBJ1-1	NA	14	TRBV6-5	CASSYSRGNTEAFF	TGTGCCAGCAGTTACTCGAGAGGGAACACTGAAGCTTTCTTT
NA	TRBJ2-5	NA	15	TRBV7-6	CASSLAGQGQETQYF	TGTGCTAGCAGCTTAGCGGGACAGGGCCAGGAGACCCAGTACTTC
once	TRBJ2-5	NA	12	TRBV29-1	CSVDSGSETQYF	TGCAGCGTTGACAGCGGATCGGAGACCCAGTACTTC
NA	TRBJ2-5	NA	11	TRBV11-2	CASSKMETQYF	TGTGCCAGCAGTAAGATGGAGACCCAGTACTTC
NA	TRBJ2-7	NA	15	TRBV6-5	CASSYQPSTEYEQYF	TGTGCCAGCAGTTACCAACCCTCGACAGAGTACGAGCAGTACTTC
NA	TRBJ2-3	NA	13	TRBV6-1	CASNPSGTDTQYF	TGTGCCAGCAATCCCTCGGGGACAGATACGCAGTATTTT
NA	TRBJ2-1	NA	15	TRBV20-1	CSARDLTSGGNEQFF	TGCAGTGCTAGAGATCTGACTAGTGGGGGCAATGAGCAGTTCTTC
NA	TRBJ2-1	TRBD2	14	TRBV20-1	CSAREPSGYNEQFF	TGCAGTGCTAGAGAACCTAGCGGATACAATGAGCAGTTCTTC
few	TRBJ1-2	TRBD1	14	TRBV7-8	CASSPTGMGSGYTF	TGTGCCAGCAGCCCGACAGGGATGGGAAGCGGCTACACCTTC
NA	TRBJ1-5	NA	16	TRBV20-1	CSASLGRGIANQPQHF	TGCAGTGCTAGTCTTGGCAGGGGTATCGCAAATCAGCCCCAGCATTTT
few	TRBJ1-2	NA	14	TRBV6-5	CASSYEAGRYGYTF	TGTGCCAGCAGTTACGAAGCAGGCCGCTATGGCTACACCTTC
few	TRBJ1-2	NA	11	TRBV20-1	CSATLNYGYTF	TGCAGTGCTACCTTAAACTATGGCTACACCTTC
NA	TRBJ2-1	TRBD2	16	TRBV11-2	CASSLGAGGYYNEQFF	TGTGCCAGCAGCTTAGGGGCGGGGGGTTACTACAATGAGCAGTTCTTC
few	TRBJ2-7	NA	12	TRBV6-1	CASSIGAGEQYF	TGTGCCAGCAGCATAGGGGCCGGCGAGCAGTACTTC
NA	TRBJ2-5	TRBD1	15	TRBV7-9	CASSPGQVYQETQYF	TGTGCCAGCAGCCCCGGACAGGTGTACCAAGAGACCCAGTACTTC
NA	TRBJ1-2	TRBD1	15	TRBV18	CASSGRGGAIYGYTF	TGTGCCAGCTCAGGAAGAGGGGGCGCGATCTATGGCTACACCTTC
NA	TRBJ1-1	NA	14	TRBV11-3	CASSLDRRNTEAFF	TGTGCCAGCAGCTTAGATCGGAGGAACACTGAAGCTTTCTTT
NA	TRBJ2-5	NA	16	TRBV15	CATSRVRFEGTETQYF	TGTGCCACCAGCAGAGTGAGGTTCGAGGGGACTGAGACCCAGTACTTC
NA	TRBJ2-7	NA	14	TRBV5-5	CASSSPGTPRTQYF	TGTGCCAGCAGCTCCCCCGGGACACCTAGAACGCAGTACTTC
NA	TRBJ2-6	NA	15	TRBV7-2	CASSPPFSGANVLTF	TGTGCCAGCAGCCCCCCCTTCTCTGGGGCCAACGTCCTGACTTTC
NA	TRBJ1-2	NA	13	TRBV20-1	CSARPGPNYGYTF	TGCAGTGCTAGACCCGGGCCTAACTATGGCTACACCTTC
NA	TRBJ2-5	TRBD1	14	TRBV6-4	CASSEDRASETQYF	TGTGCCAGCAGTGAGGACAGGGCGTCAGAGACCCAGTACTTC
once	TRBJ2-1	TRBD1	15	TRBV7-2	CASSTYRGPYNEQFF	TGTGCCAGCAGCACCTACAGGGGTCCCTACAATGAGCAGTTCTTC
NA	TRBJ1-2	NA	13	TRBV2	CASSDDRTYGYTF	TGTGCCAGCAGTGATGACAGAACCTATGGCTACACCTTC
NA	TRBJ2-1	TRBD2	14	TRBV6-5	CASSYWRGVNEQFF	TGTGCCAGCAGTTACTGGCGGGGGGTGAATGAGCAGTTCTTC
NA	TRBJ2-5	NA	13	TRBV18	CASSPPDSETQYF	TGTGCCAGCTCACCACCGGACAGCGAGACCCAGTACTTC
few	TRBJ2-5	TRBD2	13	TRBV11-3	CASSMTSLGTQYF	TGTGCCAGCAGCATGACTAGCTTGGGGACCCAGTACTTC
NA	TRBJ2-3	TRBD1	14	TRBV20-1	CSGEGQERTDTQYF	TGCAGTGGAGAAGGACAGGAACGCACAGATACGCAGTATTTT
NA	TRBJ2-7	TRBD1	15	TRBV11-2	CASSPWDRGTYEQYF	TGTGCCAGCAGCCCCTGGGACAGGGGAACCTACGAGCAGTACTTC
NA	TRBJ1-1	NA	13	TRBV4-2	CASSQDPLAEAFF	TGTGCCAGCAGCCAAGATCCATTGGCTGAAGCTTTCTTT
NA	TRBJ2-7	TRBD2	15	TRBV19	CASSTLAGSVYEQYF	TGTGCCAGTAGTACCCTAGCGGGATCTGTATACGAGCAGTACTTC
NA	TRBJ2-3	TRBD1	15	TRBV6-5	CASSFRGIRTDTQYF	TGTGCCAGCAGTTTCAGGGGGATTAGGACAGATACGCAGTATTTT
NA	TRBJ1-2	NA	12	TRBV2	CASGDLNYGYTF	TGTGCCAGCGGGGACTTAAACTATGGCTACACCTTC
NA	TRBJ2-5	NA	11	TRBV2	CASSYQETQYF	TGTGCCAGCAGTTACCAAGAGACCCAGTACTTC
few	TRBJ2-5	NA	16	TRBV24-1	CATSPTETAVPETQYF	TGTGCCACCAGCCCAACAGAGACAGCCGTTCCGGAGACCCAGTACTTC
NA	TRBJ1-5	TRBD1	13	TRBV20-1	CSAPQGMGQPQHF	TGCAGTGCTCCACAGGGGATGGGGCAGCCCCAGCATTTT
NA	TRBJ2-1	TRBD2	19	TRBV15	CATSRGTSGVSISYNEQFF	TGTGCCACCAGCAGGGGGACTAGCGGGGTCTCCATCTCCTACAATGAGCAGTTCTTC
NA	TRBJ1-3	NA	16	TRBV7-6	CASSLGGHSSGNTIYF	TGTGCCAGCAGCTTAGGGGGACACTCCTCTGGAAACACCATATATTTT
NA	TRBJ2-1	NA	12	TRBV20-1	CSARTSVVEQFF	TGCAGTGCTAGGACTAGTGTAGTTGAGCAGTTCTTC
NA	TRBJ1-5	NA	12	TRBV7-9	CASSFGEQPQHF	TGTGCCAGCAGCTTCGGGGAACAGCCCCAGCATTTT
NA	TRBJ1-1	NA	15	TRBV11-3	CASSWGGVSNTEAFF	TGTGCCAGCAGCTGGGGGGGCGTTTCTAACACTGAAGCTTTCTTT
NA	TRBJ2-1	NA	14	TRBV20-1	CSARWGSSYNEQFF	TGCAGTGCCAGGTGGGGTAGCTCCTACAATGAGCAGTTCTTC
medium-sized	TRBJ2-1	NA	11	TRBV27	CASSDNEWQFF	TGTGCCAGCAGTGATAATGAGTGGCAGTTCTTC
NA	TRBJ2-1	NA	15	TRBV7-2	CASSLSAGNYNEQFF	TGTGCCAGCAGCTTATCCGCAGGGAACTACAATGAGCAGTTCTTC
NA	TRBJ2-3	NA	15	TRBV6-5	CASSYAAPNTDTQYF	TGTGCCAGCAGTTACGCAGCTCCCAACACAGATACGCAGTATTTT
few	TRBJ2-7	NA	15	TRBV6-1	CASSEGLPWYYEQYF	TGTGCCAGCAGTGAAGGACTCCCTTGGTACTACGAGCAGTACTTC
NA	TRBJ2-5	NA	15	TRBV7-8	CASSLRDWWAETQYF	TGTGCCAGCAGCCTACGGGACTGGTGGGCGGAGACCCAGTACTTC
NA	TRBJ2-1	NA	13	TRBV4-3	CASSQDLGYEQFF	TGCGCCAGCAGCCAAGATTTGGGCTATGAGCAGTTCTTC
NA	TRBJ2-5	NA	13	TRBV7-9	CASTPTAAETQYF	TGTGCCAGCACCCCTACGGCAGCAGAGACCCAGTACTTC
NA	TRBJ2-1	NA	15	TRBV20-1	CSVQGGRGSYNEQFF	TGCAGTGTCCAGGGGGGGCGGGGCTCCTACAATGAGCAGTTCTTC